This T cell receptor (beta chain) was documented in a study of cytomegalovirus exposure and HLA in healthy donors. About the study: Among the roughly 400 genotyped donors, around 81% were placed in the Caucasian-associated ancestry cluster. Overall study results and limits: Later, an analysis showed that TCR beta chains associated with HLA were more clonally expanded than others that were equally common. Reportedly, fewer N-insertions than the roughly 600-donor mean appeared in an Asian-associated ancestry cluster in a later analysis.

In the case of this clone: Its antigen is undetermined.

The CDR3 length is 14 residues. The germline V gene has CDR1 MNHEY and CDR2 SVGAGI. The V end lost 9 bases, the J end lost 0 bases, and 14 bases lay between the germline ends. The PCR made use of 60 Vbeta and 13 Jbeta primers. Produced via immunoSEQ multiplex PCR; TCRdb's table is partial and in-frame only. Reported are roughly 70,000 clones; the ten largest clones contain roughly 8%. Sequencing was carried out using PBMCs. The clonotype was recovered from a female donor in good health and CMV-seropositive. This sequence joins TRBV6-5 and TRBJ1-2; no definite D call. The CDR3 here is CASRLAGTNYGYTF. In DNA, the CDR3 is TGTGCCAGTCGACTAGCGGGGACTAACTATGGCTACACCTTC.